Included here is one TCR beta chain sequence, with context. This sample was taken from a study of patients and donors after allogeneic stem cell transplantation. One entry per CDR3 protein results from TCRdb running MiXCR on the RT-PCR reads. The sample has about 40,000 distinct CDR3 sequences, over 25% seen once. V shed 0 bases and J 2 bases; nucleotides not matched to a gene: 6. Germline V CDR1 and CDR2: LGHNA, YSLEER. The CDR3 covers 16 residues. The chain has TRBV4-3 and TRBJ2-5; TRBD1 matches 7 bases. The material sequenced was blood, either unsorted or a sorted T cell fraction (not recorded which). The clonotype was recovered from a human donor who was either an allogeneic HSCT recipient or a stem cell or donor lymphocyte infusion donor (not recorded which). It is not recorded whose cells these are; they may come from a transplant donor. The CDR3 loop is CASSQDLSGQQETQYF. The CDR3 DNA is TGCGCCAGCAGCCAAGACCTTTCGGGACAGCAAGAGACCCAGTACTTC.